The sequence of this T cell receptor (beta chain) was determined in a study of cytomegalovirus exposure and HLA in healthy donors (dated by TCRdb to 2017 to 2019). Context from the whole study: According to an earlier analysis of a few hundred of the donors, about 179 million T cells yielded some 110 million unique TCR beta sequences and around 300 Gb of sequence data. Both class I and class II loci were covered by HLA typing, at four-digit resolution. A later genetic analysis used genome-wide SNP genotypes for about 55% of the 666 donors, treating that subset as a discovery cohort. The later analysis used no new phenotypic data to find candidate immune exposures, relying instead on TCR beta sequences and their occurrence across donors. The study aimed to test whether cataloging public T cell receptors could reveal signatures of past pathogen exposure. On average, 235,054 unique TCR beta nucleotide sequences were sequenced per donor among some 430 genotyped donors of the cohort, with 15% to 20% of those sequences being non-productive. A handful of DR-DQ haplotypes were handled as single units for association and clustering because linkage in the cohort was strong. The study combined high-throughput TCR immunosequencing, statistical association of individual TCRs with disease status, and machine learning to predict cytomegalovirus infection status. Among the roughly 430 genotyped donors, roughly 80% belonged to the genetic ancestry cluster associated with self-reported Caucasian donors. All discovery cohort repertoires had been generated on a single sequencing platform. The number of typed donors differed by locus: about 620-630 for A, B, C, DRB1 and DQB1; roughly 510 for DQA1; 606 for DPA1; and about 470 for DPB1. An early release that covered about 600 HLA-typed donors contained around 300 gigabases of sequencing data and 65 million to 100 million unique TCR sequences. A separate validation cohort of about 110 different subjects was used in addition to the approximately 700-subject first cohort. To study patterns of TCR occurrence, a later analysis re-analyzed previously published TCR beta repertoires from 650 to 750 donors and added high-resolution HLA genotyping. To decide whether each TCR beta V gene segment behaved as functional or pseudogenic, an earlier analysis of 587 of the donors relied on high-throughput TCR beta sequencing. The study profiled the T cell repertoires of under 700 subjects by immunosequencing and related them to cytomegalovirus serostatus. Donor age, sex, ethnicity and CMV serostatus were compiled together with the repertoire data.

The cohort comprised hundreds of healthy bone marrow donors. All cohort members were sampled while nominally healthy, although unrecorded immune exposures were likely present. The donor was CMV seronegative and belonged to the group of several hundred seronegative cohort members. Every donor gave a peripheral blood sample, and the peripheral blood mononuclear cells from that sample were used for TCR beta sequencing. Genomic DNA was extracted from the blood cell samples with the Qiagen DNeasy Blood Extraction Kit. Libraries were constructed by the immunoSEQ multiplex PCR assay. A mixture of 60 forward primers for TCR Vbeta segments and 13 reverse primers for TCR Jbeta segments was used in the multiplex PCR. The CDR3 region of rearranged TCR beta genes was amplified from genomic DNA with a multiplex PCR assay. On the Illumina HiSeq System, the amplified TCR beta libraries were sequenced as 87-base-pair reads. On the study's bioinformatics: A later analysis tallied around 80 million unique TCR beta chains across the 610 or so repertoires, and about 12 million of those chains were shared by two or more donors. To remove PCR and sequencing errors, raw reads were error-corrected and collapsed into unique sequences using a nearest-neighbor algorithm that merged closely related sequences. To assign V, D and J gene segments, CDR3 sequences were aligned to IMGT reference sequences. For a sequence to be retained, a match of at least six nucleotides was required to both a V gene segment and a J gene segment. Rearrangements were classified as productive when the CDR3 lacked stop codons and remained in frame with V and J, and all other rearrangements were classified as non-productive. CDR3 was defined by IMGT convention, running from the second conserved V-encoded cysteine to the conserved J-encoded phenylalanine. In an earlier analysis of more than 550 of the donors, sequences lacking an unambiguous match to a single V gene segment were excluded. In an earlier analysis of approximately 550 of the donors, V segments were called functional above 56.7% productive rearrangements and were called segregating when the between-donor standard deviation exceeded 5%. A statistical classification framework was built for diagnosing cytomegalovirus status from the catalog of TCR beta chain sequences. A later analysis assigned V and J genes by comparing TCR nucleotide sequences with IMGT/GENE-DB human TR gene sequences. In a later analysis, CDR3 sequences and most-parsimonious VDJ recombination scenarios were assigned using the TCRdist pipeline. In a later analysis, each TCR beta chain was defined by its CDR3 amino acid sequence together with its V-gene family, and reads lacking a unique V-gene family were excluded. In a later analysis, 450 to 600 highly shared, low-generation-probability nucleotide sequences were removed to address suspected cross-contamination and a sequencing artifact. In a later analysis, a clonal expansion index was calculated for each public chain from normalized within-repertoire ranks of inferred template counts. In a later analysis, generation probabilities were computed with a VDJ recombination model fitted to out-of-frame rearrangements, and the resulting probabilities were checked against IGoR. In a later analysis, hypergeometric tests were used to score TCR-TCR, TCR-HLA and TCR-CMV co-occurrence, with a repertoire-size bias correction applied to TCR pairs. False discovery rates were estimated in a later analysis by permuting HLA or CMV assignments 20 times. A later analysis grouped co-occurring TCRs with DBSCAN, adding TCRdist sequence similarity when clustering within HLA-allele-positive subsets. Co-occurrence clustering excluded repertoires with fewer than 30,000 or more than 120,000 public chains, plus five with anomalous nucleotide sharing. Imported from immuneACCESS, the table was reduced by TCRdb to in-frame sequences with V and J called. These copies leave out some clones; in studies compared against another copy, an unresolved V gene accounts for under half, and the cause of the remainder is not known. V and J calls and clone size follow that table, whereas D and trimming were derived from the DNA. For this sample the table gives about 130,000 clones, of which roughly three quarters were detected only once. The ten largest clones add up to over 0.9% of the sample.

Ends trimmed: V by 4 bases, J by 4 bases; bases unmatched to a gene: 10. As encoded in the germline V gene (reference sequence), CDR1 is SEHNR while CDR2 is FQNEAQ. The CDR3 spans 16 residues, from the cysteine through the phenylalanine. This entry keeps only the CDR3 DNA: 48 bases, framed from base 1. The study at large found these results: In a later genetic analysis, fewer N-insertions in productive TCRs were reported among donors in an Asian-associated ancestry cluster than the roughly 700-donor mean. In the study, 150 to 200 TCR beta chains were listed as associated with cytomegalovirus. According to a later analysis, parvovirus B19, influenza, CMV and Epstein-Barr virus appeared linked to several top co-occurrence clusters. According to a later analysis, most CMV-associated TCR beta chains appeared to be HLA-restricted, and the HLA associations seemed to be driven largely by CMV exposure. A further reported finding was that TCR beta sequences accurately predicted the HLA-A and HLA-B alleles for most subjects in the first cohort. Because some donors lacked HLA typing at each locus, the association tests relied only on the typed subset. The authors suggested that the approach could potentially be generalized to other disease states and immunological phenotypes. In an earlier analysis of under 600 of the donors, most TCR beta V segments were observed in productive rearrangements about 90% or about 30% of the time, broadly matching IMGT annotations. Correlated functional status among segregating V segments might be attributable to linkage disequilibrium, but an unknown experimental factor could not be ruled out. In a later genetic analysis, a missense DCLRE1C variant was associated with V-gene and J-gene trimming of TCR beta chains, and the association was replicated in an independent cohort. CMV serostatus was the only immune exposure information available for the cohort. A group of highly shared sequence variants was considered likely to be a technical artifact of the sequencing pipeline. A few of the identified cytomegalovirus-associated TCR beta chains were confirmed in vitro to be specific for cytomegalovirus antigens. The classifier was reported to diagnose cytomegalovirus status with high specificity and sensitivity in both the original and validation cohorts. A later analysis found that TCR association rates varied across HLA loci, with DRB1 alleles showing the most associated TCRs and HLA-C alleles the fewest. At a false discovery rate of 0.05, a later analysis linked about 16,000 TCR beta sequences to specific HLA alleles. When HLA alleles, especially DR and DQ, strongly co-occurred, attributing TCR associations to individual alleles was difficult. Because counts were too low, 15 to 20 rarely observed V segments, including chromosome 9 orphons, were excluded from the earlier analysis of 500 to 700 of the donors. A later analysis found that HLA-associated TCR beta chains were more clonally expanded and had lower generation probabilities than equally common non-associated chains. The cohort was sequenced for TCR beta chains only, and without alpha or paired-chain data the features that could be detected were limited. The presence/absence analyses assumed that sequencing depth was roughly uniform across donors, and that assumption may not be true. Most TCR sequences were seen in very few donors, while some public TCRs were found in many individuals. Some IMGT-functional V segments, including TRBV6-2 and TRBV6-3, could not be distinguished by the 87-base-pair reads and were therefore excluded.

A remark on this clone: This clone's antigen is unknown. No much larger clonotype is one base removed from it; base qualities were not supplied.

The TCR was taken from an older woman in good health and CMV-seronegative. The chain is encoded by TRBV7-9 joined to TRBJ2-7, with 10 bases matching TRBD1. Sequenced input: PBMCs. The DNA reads TGTGCCAGCAGCTCACTGACAGGGGGCCCTTTGTACGAGCAGTACTTC. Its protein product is CASSSLTGGPLYEQYF.